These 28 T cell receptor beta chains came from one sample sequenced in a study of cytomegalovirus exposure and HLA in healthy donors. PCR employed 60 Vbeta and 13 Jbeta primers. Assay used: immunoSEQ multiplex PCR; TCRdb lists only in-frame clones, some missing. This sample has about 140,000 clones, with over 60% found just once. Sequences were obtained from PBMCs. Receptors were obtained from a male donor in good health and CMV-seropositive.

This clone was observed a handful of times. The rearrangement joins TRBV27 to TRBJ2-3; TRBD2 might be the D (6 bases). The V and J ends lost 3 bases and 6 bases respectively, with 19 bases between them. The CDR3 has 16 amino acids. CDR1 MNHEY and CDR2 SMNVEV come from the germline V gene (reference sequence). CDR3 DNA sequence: TGTGCCAGCAGTTTTGTGGGGGGTTTGTTCTCGGATACGCAGTATTTT. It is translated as CASSFVGGLFSDTQYF.

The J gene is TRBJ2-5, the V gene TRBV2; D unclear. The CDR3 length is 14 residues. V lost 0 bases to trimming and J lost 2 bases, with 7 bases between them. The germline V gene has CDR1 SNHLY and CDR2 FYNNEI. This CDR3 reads CASSEAFRQETQYF. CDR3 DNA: TGTGCCAGCAGTGAAGCGTTCAGACAAGAGACCCAGTACTTC.

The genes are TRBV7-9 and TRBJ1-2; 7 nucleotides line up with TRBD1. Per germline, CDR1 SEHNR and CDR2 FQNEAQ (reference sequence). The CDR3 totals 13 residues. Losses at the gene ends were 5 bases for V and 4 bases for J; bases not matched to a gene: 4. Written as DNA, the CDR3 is TGTGCCAGCAGCCCACAGGGGATCTATGGCTACACCTTC. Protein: CASSPQGIYGYTF.

CDR3 loop: CASSASGGYQETQYF. In DNA form, the CDR3 reads TGTGCCAGCTCAGCTAGCGGGGGCTACCAAGAGACCCAGTACTTC. The V gene is TRBV18, the J gene TRBJ2-5; 10 bases match TRBD2. The CDR3 length is 15 residues. V dropped 5 bases and J dropped 0; count of bases not matched to a gene: 3. CDR1 KGHSH and CDR2 LQKENI come from the germline V gene.

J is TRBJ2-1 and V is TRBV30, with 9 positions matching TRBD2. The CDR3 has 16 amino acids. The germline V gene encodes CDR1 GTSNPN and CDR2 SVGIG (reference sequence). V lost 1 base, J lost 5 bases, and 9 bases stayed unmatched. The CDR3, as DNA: TGTGCCTGGAGTGGTCAACTAGCGGGCAATCACAATGAGCAGTTCTTC. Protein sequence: CAWSGQLAGNHNEQFF.

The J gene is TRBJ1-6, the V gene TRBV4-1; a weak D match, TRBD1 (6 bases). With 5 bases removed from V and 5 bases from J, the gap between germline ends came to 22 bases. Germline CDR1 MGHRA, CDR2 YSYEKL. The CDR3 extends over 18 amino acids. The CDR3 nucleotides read TGCGCCAGCAGCGACCCAACCTTTGCGGGGGGCGATAATTCACCCCTCCACTTT. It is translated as CASSDPTFAGGDNSPLHF.

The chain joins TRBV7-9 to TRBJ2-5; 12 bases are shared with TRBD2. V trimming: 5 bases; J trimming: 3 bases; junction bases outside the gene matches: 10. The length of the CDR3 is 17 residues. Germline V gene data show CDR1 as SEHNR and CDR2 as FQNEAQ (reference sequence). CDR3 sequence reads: CASSRKTSGGREETQYF. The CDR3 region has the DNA TGTGCCAGCAGCCGTAAGACTAGCGGGGGCCGAGAAGAGACCCAGTACTTC.

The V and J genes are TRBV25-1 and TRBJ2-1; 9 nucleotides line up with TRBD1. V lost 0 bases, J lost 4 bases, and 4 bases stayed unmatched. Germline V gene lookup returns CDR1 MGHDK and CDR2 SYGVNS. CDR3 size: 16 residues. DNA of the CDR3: TGTGCCAGCAGTGAATACCCGGACAGGGGATACAATGAGCAGTTCTTC. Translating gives CASSEYPDRGYNEQFF. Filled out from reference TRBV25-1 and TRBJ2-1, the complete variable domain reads EADIYQTPRYLVIGTGKKITLECSQTMGHDKMYWYQQDPGMELHLIHYSYGVNSTEKGDLSSESTVSRIRTEHFPLTLESARPSHTSQYLCASSEYPDRGYNEQFFGPGTRLTVL.

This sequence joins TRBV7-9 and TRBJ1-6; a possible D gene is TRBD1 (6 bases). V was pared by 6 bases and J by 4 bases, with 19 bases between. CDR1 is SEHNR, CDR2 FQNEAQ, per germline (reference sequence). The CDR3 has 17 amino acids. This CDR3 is CASSPPQGNVYNSPLHF. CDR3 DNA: TGTGCCAGCAGTCCACCACAGGGAAATGTTTATAATTCACCCCTCCACTTT.

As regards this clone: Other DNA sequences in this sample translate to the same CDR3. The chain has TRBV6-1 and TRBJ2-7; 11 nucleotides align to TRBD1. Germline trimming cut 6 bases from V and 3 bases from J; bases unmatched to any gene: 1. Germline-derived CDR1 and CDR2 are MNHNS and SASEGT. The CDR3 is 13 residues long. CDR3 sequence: CASSGTGGYEQYF. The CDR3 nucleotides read TGTGCCAGCAGCGGGACAGGGGGCTACGAGCAGTACTTC.

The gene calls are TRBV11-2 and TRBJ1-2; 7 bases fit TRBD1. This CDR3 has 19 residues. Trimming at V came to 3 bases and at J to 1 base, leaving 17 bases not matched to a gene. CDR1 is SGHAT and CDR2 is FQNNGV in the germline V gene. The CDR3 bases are TGTGCCAGCAGCTTCCTCGTCGACAGGGCGGGTCCTATTAACTATGGCTACACCTTC. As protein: CASSFLVDRAGPINYGYTF. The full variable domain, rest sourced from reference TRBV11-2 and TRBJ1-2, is EAGVAQSPRYKIIEKRQSVAFWCNPISGHATLYWYQQILGQGPKLLIQFQNNGVVDDSQLPKDRFSAERLKGVDSTLKIQPAKLEDSAVYLCASSFLVDRAGPINYGYTFGSGTRLTVV.

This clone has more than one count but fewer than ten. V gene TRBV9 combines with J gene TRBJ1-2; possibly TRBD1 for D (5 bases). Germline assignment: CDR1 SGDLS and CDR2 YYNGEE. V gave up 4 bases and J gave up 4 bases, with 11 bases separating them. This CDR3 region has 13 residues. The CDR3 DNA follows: TGTGCCAGCAGCCGGGGGGAACCCTATGGCTACACCTTC. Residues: CASSRGEPYGYTF. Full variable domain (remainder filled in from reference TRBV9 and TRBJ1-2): DSGVTQTPKHLITATGQRVTLRCSPRSGDLSVYWYQQSLDQGLQFLIQYYNGEERAKGNILERFSAQQFPDLHSELNLSSLELGDSALYFCASSRGEPYGYTFGSGTRLTVV.

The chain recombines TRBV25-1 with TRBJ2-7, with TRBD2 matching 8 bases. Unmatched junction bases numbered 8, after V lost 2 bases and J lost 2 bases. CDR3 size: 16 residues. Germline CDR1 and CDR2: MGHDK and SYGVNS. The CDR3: CASSEVAGGLTYEQYF. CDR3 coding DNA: TGTGCCAGCAGTGAAGTGGCGGGAGGCCTCACCTACGAGCAGTACTTC.

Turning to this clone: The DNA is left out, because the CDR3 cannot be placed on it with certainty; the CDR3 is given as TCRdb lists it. CDR3 in amino acids: CASSYDRLHGPSIF. This sequence joins TRBV6-5 and TRBJ1-5; the table's D gene call, TRBD1, was not cross checked with the DNA. Germline assignment: CDR1 MNHEY and CDR2 SVGAGI. Inclusive of both ends, the CDR3 amounts to 14 amino acids.

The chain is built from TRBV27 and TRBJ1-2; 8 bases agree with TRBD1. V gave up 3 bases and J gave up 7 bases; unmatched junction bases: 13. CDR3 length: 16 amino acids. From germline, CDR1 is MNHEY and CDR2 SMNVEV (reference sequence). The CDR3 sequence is CASSLGPRGRLGGYTF. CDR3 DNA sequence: TGTGCCAGCAGTTTGGGCCCCAGGGGGCGATTGGGTGGCTACACCTTC.

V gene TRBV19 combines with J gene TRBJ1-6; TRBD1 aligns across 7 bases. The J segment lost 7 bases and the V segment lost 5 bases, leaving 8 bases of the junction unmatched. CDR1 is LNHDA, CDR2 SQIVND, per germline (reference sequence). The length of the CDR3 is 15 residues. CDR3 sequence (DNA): TGTGCCAGTAGTCGGGTCGGGACAGAAAATTCACCCCTCCACTTT. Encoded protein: CASSRVGTENSPLHF.

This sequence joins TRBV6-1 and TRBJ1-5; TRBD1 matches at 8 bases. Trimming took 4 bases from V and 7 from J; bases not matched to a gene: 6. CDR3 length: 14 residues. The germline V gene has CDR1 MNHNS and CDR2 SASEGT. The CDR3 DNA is TGTGCCAGCAGTGCGGACAGGGTCGGCCAGCCCCAGCATTTT. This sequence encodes CASSADRVGQPQHF.

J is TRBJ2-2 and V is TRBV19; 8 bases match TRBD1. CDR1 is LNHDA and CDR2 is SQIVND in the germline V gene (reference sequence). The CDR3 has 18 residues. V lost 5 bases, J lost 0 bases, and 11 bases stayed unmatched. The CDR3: CASSSGQVTFANTGELFF. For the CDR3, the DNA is TGTGCCAGTAGTTCGGGACAGGTTACCTTCGCGAACACCGGGGAGCTGTTTTTT.

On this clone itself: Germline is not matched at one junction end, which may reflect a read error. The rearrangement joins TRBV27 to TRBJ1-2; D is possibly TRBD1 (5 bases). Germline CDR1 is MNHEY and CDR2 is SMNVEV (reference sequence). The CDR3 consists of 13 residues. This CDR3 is CASSFGQGYGYPF. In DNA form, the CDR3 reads TGTGCCAGCAGTTTCGGCCAGGGTTACGGCTACCCCTTC.

CDR3 protein: CASSLNGDRGLAGYEQYF. The CDR3, as DNA: TGTGCCAGCAGCTTAAACGGGGACAGGGGACTAGCGGGCTACGAGCAGTACTTC. V gene TRBV7-2 combines with J gene TRBJ2-7; 12 nucleotides align to TRBD2. Germline CDR1 reads SGHTA; CDR2 reads FQGNSA. The trim removed 2 bases at V and 3 bases at J, leaving 11 bases unmatched. The CDR3 extends over 18 amino acids.

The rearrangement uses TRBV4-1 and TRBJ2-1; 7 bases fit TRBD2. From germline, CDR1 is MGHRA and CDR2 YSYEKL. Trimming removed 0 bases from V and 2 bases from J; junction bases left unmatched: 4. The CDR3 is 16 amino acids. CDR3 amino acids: CASSQEGRDPYNEQFF. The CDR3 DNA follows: TGCGCCAGCAGCCAAGAGGGGAGGGACCCCTACAATGAGCAGTTCTTC.

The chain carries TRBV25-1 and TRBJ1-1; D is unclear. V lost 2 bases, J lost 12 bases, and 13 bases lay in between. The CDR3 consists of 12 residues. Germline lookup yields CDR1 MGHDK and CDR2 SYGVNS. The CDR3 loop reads CASSEVPQKSFF. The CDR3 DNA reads TGTGCCAGCAGTGAAGTTCCCCAGAAGTCTTTCTTT.

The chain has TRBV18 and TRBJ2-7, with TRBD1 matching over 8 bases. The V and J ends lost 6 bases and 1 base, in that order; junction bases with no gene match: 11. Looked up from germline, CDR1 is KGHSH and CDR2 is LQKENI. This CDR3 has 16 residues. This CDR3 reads CASSLSGTGSSYEQYF. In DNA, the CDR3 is TGTGCCAGCTCCCTCTCCGGGACAGGCTCATCCTACGAGCAGTACTTC.

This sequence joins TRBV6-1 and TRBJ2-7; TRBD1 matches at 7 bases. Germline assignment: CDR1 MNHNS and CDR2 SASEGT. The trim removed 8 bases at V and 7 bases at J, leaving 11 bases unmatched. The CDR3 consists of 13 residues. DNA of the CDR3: TGTGCCAGCCTAGATGGACAGGTGGAGGAGCAGTACTTC. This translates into CASLDGQVEEQYF.

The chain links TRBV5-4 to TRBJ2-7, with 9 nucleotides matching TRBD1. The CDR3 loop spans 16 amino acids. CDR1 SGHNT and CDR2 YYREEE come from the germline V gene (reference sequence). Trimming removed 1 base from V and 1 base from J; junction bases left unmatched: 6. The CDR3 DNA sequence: TGTGCCAGCAGCTTGCGAAGACAGGGGGGGTCCTACGAGCAGTACTTC. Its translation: CASSLRRQGGSYEQYF. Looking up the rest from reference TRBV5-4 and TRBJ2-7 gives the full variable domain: ETGVTQSPTHLIKTRGQQVTLRCSSQSGHNTVSWYQQALGQGPQFIFQYYREEENGRGNFPPRFSGLQFPNYSSELNVNALELDDSALYLCASSLRRQGGSYEQYFGPGTRLTVT.

The CDR3 spells CSVGGGRNSYEQYF. The CDR3 DNA reads TGCAGCGTTGGGGGGGGCAGAAACTCCTACGAGCAGTACTTC. The rearrangement joins TRBV29-1 to TRBJ2-7, with a possible D match to TRBD2 (7 bases). CDR3 length equals 14 residues. Germline CDR1 SQVTM, CDR2 ANQGSEA. With 4 bases removed from V and 0 bases from J, the gap between germline ends came to 13 bases.

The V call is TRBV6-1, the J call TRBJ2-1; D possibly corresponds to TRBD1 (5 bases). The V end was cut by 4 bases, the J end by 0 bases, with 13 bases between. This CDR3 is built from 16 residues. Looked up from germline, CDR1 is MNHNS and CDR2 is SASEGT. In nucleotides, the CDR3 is TGTGCCAGCAGTGGGGGCGGCCCTAGCTCCTACAATGAGCAGTTCTTC. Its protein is CASSGGGPSSYNEQFF.

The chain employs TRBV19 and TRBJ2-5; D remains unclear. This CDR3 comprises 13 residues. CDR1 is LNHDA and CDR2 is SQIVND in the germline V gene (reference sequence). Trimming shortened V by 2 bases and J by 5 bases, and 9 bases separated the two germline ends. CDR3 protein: CASSIRVFETQYF. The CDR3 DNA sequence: TGTGCCAGTAGTATAAGAGTTTTCGAGACCCAGTACTTC.